The 10 T cell receptor beta chains below come from one sample, sequenced in a study of molecular identifiers for immune sequencing clone quantification. TCRdb re-called the PCR reads through MiXCR, storing one row per CDR3 protein. The sample holds about 510,000 distinct CDR3 sequences, around 21% seen once. The sample was naive CD8+ T cells from blood, with Jurkat cell RNA spiked in. This sample's subset: FACS-sorted CD8+CD4-CCR7+CD45RA+ naive T cells. Every receptor here comes from a human donor in good health. Some libraries in this study had Jurkat cell RNA spiked in.

The sample holds many counts of this clonotype. The chain links TRBV7-9 to TRBJ2-5; weak D call: TRBD1 (6 bases). Germline V CDR1 and CDR2: SEHNR, FQNEAQ (reference sequence). This CDR3 contains 13 residues. V lost 5 bases and J 3 bases, leaving 10 bases between the germline ends. CDR3 protein: CASSPGQKETQYF. CDR3 nucleotide sequence: TGTGCCAGCAGCCCTGGACAGAAAGAGACCCAGTACTTC.

The rearrangement joins TRBV7-2 to TRBJ2-5; the match to TRBD2 covers 9 bases. Germline CDR1 is SGHTA and CDR2 is FQGNSA. This CDR3 comprises 12 residues. The J segment lost 5 bases and the V segment lost 11 bases, leaving 6 bases of the junction unmatched. CDR3 loop: CAAGGRFETQYF. The DNA for the CDR3 is TGTGCCGCGGGGGGGCGTTTTGAGACCCAGTACTTC.

This clonotype appeared many times. The chain carries TRBV27 and TRBJ1-1, with D unresolved. V gave up 2 bases and J gave up 2 bases, with 6 bases separating them. The CDR3 sequence is 13 residues long. Germline lookup yields CDR1 MNHEY and CDR2 SMNVEV (reference sequence). CDR3 nucleotides: TGTGCCAGCAGTTTAGTCCCTAACACTGAAGCTTTCTTT. Protein sequence: CASSLVPNTEAFF.

This clonotype was seen ten or more times. The chain employs TRBV12-3 or TRBV12-4 and TRBJ1-5; D remains ambiguous. This CDR3 contains 13 residues. Trimming shortened V by 6 bases and J by 6 bases, and 12 bases separated the two germline ends. The CDR3 reads CASSLIGGQPQHF. CDR3 DNA sequence: TGTGCCAGCAGCTTGATAGGCGGTCAGCCCCAGCATTTT.

There are a few counts of this clonotype. This chain uses TRBV21-1 with TRBJ2-7; the tabulated D call, TRBD1, remains unverified against the DNA. TRBV21-1 is classified as a pseudogene. The CDR3 runs to 15 residues. This chain's CDR3 is CASSKEERQSYEQYF. The CDR3, as DNA: TGTGCCAGCAGCAAAGAAGAACGACAGTCCTACGAGCAGTACTTC.

This clonotype appeared a single time. A clone one base away is much larger, so this may be a read error. The chain couples TRBV7-2 to TRBJ2-3, with 13 bases identical to TRBD2. Losses at the gene ends were 5 bases for V and 6 bases for J; bases not matched to a gene: 11. The CDR3 spans 17 residues. The germline V gene encodes CDR1 SGHTA and CDR2 FQGNSA. The CDR3 nucleotides are TGTGCCAGCAGCCCGAGGACTAGCGGGGGAGTAGGGGATACGCAGTATTTT. This codes for CASSPRTSGGVGDTQYF.

The chain is built from TRBV9 and TRBJ2-3; 7 bases fit TRBD2. Germline CDR1 SGDLS, CDR2 YYNGEE. The CDR3 runs 17 residues. V trimming: 0 bases; J trimming: 1 base; junction bases outside the gene matches: 8. CDR3 DNA: TGTGCCAGCAGCGTAGGTACAGCGGGGAGGGGCACAGATACGCAGTATTTT. Its translation is CASSVGTAGRGTDTQYF. Looking up the rest from reference TRBV9 and TRBJ2-3 gives the full variable domain: DSGVTQTPKHLITATGQRVTLRCSPRSGDLSVYWYQQSLDQGLQFLIQYYNGEERAKGNILERFSAQQFPDLHSELNLSSLELGDSALYFCASSVGTAGRGTDTQYFGPGTRLTVL.

This rearrangement joins TRBV10-2 to TRBJ1-2, with TRBD1 as a possible D gene (6 bases). The CDR3 spans 14 residues. From germline, CDR1 is WSHSY and CDR2 SAAADI. Trimming left V 0 bases short and J 4 bases short, with 9 bases between. CDR3 sequence: CASSESGGGYGYTF. DNA of the CDR3: TGCGCCAGCAGTGAGTCTGGGGGCGGCTATGGCTACACCTTC.

As to this clonotype: With a much larger clone just one base away, this may be a read error. The rearrangement joins TRBV6-5 to TRBJ1-5; D remains unclear. The CDR3 is 14 residues long. CDR1 is MNHEY, CDR2 SVGAGI, per germline. The CDR3 DNA reads TGTGCCAGCAGTTACTCGGACGGCCATCAGCCCCGGCATTTT. This gives the protein CASSYSDGHQPRHF.

This clonotype has a count of ten or more. This chain connects TRBV28 to TRBJ2-7, with D perhaps matching TRBD1 (6 bases). CDR1 MDHEN and CDR2 SYDVKM come from the germline V gene. V lost 8 bases, J lost 6 bases, and 20 bases lay in between. There are 14 residues in the CDR3. The CDR3 reads CASLPSQGPLEQYF. CDR3 DNA: TGTGCCAGCCTCCCAAGTCAGGGGCCCCTCGAGCAGTACTTC. The variable domain in full, completed from reference TRBV28 and TRBJ2-7, reads DVKVTQSSRYLVKRTGEKVFLECVQDMDHENMFWYRQDPGLGLRLIYFSYDVKMKEKGDIPEGYSVSREKKERFSLILESASTNQTSMYLCASLPSQGPLEQYFGPGTRLTVT.